The clone carrying this T cell receptor beta chain was observed a handful of times. Its antigen is as yet unknown. The CDR3 is 15 amino acids. Germline V CDR1 and CDR2: MGHRA, YSYEKL. V was cut by 0 bases and J by 1 base, with 10 bases left in between. Donation came from healthy Caucasian individuals in Russia who were aged about 6 to 95. This sample is part of a study of blood T cells in healthy people across ages. Study-wide results and limits: Observed TCR beta diversity per million T cells went down as age went up. This fall followed a roughly linear course with age. Greater diversity and more naive CD4+ cells were seen in long-lived donors than in aged donors.

With a J-beta primer mix and a sample-barcoded 5' primer, a second PCR ran roughly 7 to 11 cycles. TCRdb used MiXCR to reprocess the 5' RACE reads, holding one entry per CDR3 protein. The sample holds roughly 730,000 distinct CDR3 sequences; approximately 60% are singletons and the top ten take around a quarter. The chain is built from TRBV4-1 and TRBJ2-7; D remains ambiguous. The sequenced material came from blood. This receptor was obtained from a middle-aged man in good health. The DNA for the CDR3 is TGCGCCAGCAGCCAAGATCGATACCAGTCCTACGAGCAGTACTTC. This encodes CASSQDRYQSYEQYF.